This paragraph covers one TCR beta chain sequence. Antigen unknown. This record belongs to a study of OX40 agonist ivuxolimab in advanced cancers. Study information: Patients received the agonistic anti-OX40 (CD134) antibody ivuxolimab. Cancers in dose escalation were hepatocellular, melanoma, renal cell and head and neck. Cohort: roughly 80% men, mean age about 60, aged about 23 to 79. Study findings and constraints: By week 6 at 0.1 to 3.0 mg/kg, blood CD4+ and CD8+ T cells had expanded clonally.

Profiled with immunoSEQ multiplex PCR; TCRdb holds only in-frame clones, not every one. The sample has 30,000 to 40,000 clones, about 82% seen once. This material consisted of CD4+ or CD8+ T cells sorted from blood, taken in a trial of the OX40 agonist ivuxolimab. This TCR came from an adult with an advanced solid tumor such as melanoma, head and neck, liver or kidney cancer.

The CDR3 DNA sequence: TGTGCCAGTAGAATCGGGACATTGAACACTGAAGCTTTCTTT. As protein: CASRIGTLNTEAFF. The V call is TRBV27, the J call TRBJ1-1; D may be TRBD1 (6 bases). With 9 bases removed from V and 0 bases from J, the gap between germline ends came to 14 bases. Per the germline V gene, CDR1 is MNHEY and CDR2 is SMNVEV (reference sequence). This CDR3 is built from 14 residues.